This T cell receptor beta chain is drawn from a study of cytomegalovirus exposure and HLA in healthy donors. About this clone: Its antigen is undetermined.

Study-wide findings and caveats: For most TCR sequences rarity was the rule, although some public TCRs occurred in many donors.

Repertoires were generated with immunoSEQ multiplex PCR, while TCRdb's copy carries only in-frame clones and drops some. Here the sample spans 200,000 to 250,000 clones, approximately 82% being singletons. The CDR3 is 14 amino acids. V shed 4 bases, J shed 7 bases, and the junction held 6 bases outside the gene matches. Germline assignment: CDR1 SGHVS and CDR2 FNYEAQ. The rearrangement uses TRBV7-6 and TRBJ1-4, with 7 positions matching TRBD1. The receptor's source is a woman aged 18 to 35 in good health and CMV-seronegative. Sequencing used PBMCs. The CDR3 region has the DNA TGTGCCAGCAGCTACAGGGGTTTTGGTGAAAAACTGTTTTTT. Translated: CASSYRGFGEKLFF.